These 9 T cell receptor beta chains came from one sample sequenced in a study of metastatic and nonmetastatic thyroid tumors. Thyroid surgery was preceded by no treatment in any patient. TCRdb reassembled clones from the PCR reads with MiXCR. The profile covers fewer than 6,500 clones, with under 35% appearing a single time and roughly a sixth taken by the ten largest. The sequenced sample was adjacent normal tissue. The origin of the receptors is a female donor with papillary thyroid cancer or a benign thyroid nodule (not recorded which). Some clones in this sample may be carry-over from other donors' samples.

The table lists this clone with many counts. The rearrangement joins TRBV4-2 to TRBJ1-4; D ambiguous. V lost 4 bases to trimming and J lost 0 bases, with 12 bases between them. This CDR3 region has 16 residues. The germline CDR1 and CDR2 sequences are LGHNA and YNFKEQ. The CDR3 protein is CASSPKSGPTNEKLFF. The CDR3 bases are TGTGCCAGCAGCCCCAAAAGCGGTCCAACTAATGAAAAACTGTTTTTT.

This clone was recorded a few times. The chain has TRBV6-2 or TRBV6-3 and TRBJ2-2; D assignment may be TRBD1 or TRBD2 (5 bases each). CDR3 length: 16 residues. V dropped 5 bases and J dropped 2 bases, with 15 bases sitting between them. CDR1 and CDR2 (germline): MNHEY, SVGEGT. CDR3 coding DNA: TGTGCCAGCAGTCTCCGGGCCGGGGCCAACACCGGGGAGCTGTTTTTT. Translating it yields CASSLRAGANTGELFF.

This clone was seen a few times. The chain employs TRBV6-2 or TRBV6-3 and TRBJ1-2; the D is unclear. The CDR3 is 13 amino acids. Trimming removed 2 bases at V and 5 bases at J, with 9 bases between. Germline CDR1 MNHEY, CDR2 SVGEGT. CDR3 DNA sequence: TGTGCCAGCAGTTACCGCGGACCGTATGGCTACACCTTC. Protein product: CASSYRGPYGYTF.

This clone was detected only a few times. The rearrangement uses TRBV2 and TRBJ1-5; D gene uncertain. Germline CDR1 reads SNHLY; CDR2 reads FYNNEI. V lost 4 bases, J lost 5 bases, and 12 bases lay in between. The CDR3 has 14 amino acids. CDR3 nucleotide sequence: TGTGCCAGCAGTGCGTGGGAGGGATATCAGCCCCAGCATTTT. Residues: CASSAWEGYQPQHF.

By proportion, this clone is medium-sized. This chain uses TRBV20-1 with TRBJ1-6, with TRBD1 as a possible D gene (6 bases). V was cut by 0 bases and J by 5 bases, with 11 bases left in between. Germline V gene lookup returns CDR1 DFQATT and CDR2 SNEGSKA (reference sequence). This CDR3 spans 15 amino acids. The CDR3 DNA sequence: TGCAGTGCTAGAGAACTACAGGGTAATAATTCACCCCTCCACTTT. Translating it yields CSARELQGNNSPLHF.

The chain carries TRBV11-2 and TRBJ1-1; 7 nucleotides line up with TRBD1. Germline lookup yields CDR1 SGHAT and CDR2 FQNNGV. V gave up 4 bases and J gave up 3 bases; unmatched junction bases: 8. CDR3 length: 15 residues. This CDR3 reads CASSSNRGRDTEAFF. In nucleotides, the CDR3 is TGTGCCAGCAGCTCTAACAGGGGTCGGGACACTGAAGCTTTCTTT.

CDR3 in amino acids: CASSLGQGAYEQYF. The CDR3 DNA reads TGTGCCAGCAGCTTAGGCCAGGGGGCATACGAGCAGTACTTC. This rearrangement joins TRBV11-2 to TRBJ2-7, with 8 bases lining up with TRBD1. Germline values: CDR1 SGHAT, CDR2 FQNNGV. The CDR3 length is 14 residues. V lost 1 base and J lost 4; bases outside the gene matches: 3.

This chain joins TRBV7-2 and TRBJ2-2; D uncertain. Germline CDR1 is SGHTA and CDR2 is FQGNSA. The CDR3 is made up of 13 amino acids. Trimming stripped 1 base from V and 6 bases from J, with 6 bases between. Written as DNA, the CDR3 is TGTGCCAGCAGCTTAGGGCAGGCCGGGGAGCTGTTTTTT. It yields the protein CASSLGQAGELFF. The full variable domain, in which reference TRBV7-2 and TRBJ2-2 provide the parts outside the CDR3, is GAGVSQSPSNKVTEKGKDVELRCDPISGHTALYWYRQSLGQGLEFLIYFQGNSAPDKSGLPSDRFSAERTGGSVSTLTIQRTQQEDSAVYLCASSLGQAGELFFGEGSRLTVL.

The chain employs TRBV6-2 or TRBV6-3 and TRBJ2-1, with no clear D. The V gene's germline CDR1 is MNHEY and CDR2 SVGEGT. The CDR3 contains 13 residues. Trimming removed 5 bases at V and 8 bases at J, with 13 bases between. The CDR3 loop reads CASSPAFQYEQFF. The CDR3 nucleotides are TGTGCCAGCAGTCCCGCCTTCCAATATGAGCAGTTCTTC.